Listed below are T cell receptor beta chains from one sample, sequenced in a study of T-cell memory formation after mild COVID-19. Each CDR3 protein gets one entry after TCRdb re-called the 5' RACE reads with MiXCR. The repertoire consists of 300,000 to 350,000 distinct CDR3 sequences, with approximately 14% occurring once and the leading ten covering 21%. The sequencing input was PBMCs or a T cell subset sorted from them (not recorded which). These receptors were collected from a man between 18 and 35 years old who had mild COVID-19 (a few samples of this study predate the infection). Cell type and time point are not known. The CDR3 runs from the conserved cysteine through the conserved F or W. The D gene is left open where the match is weak. Only some rows state a clone size, as once, few, many or a class for expanded clones.

>TRBV25-1|.|TRBJ1-1|few
TGTGCCAGCAGTGAATTGGGGGAGGGAGAAGCTTTCTTT
CASSELGEGEAFF
>TRBV7-6|.|TRBJ1-5|.
TGTGCCAGCAGCTTAACGTTCGCGGACGGAAATCAGCCCCAGCATTTT
CASSLTFADGNQPQHF
>TRBV5-1|.|TRBJ2-5|.
TGCGCCAGCAGCACCACGGGGCAAGAGACCCAGTACTTC
CASSTTGQETQYF
>TRBV7-8|.|TRBJ2-7|.
TGTGCCAGCAGCCCCGGTCGGGTAGGTCTGGACGAGCAGTACTTC
CASSPGRVGLDEQYF
>TRBV4-2|.|TRBJ1-5|many
TGTGCCAGCAGCCAAGATTCCGTTCAGCCCCAGCATTTT
CASSQDSVQPQHF
>TRBV4-3|TRBD1|TRBJ1-2|few
TGCGCCAGCAGCCAAGACCGGGACAGGGGGCATATGCTGACCGGCTACACCTTC
CASSQDRDRGHMLTGYTF
>TRBV12-3/TRBV12-4|TRBD1|TRBJ1-2|.
TGTGCCAGCAGTTGGACAGGGGCTCTGGGCTACACCTTC
CASSWTGALGYTF
>TRBV7-9|.|TRBJ1-6|few
TGTGCCAGCAGCTTATGGAGGAGCTCCTATAATTCACCCCTCCACTTT
CASSLWRSSYNSPLHF
>TRBV6-5|TRBD1|TRBJ2-7|few
TGTGCCAGCAGTTATGGGACCGGACAGGGAGTTACTCTGTACTTC
CASSYGTGQGVTLYF
>TRBV6-4|TRBD2|TRBJ2-1|.
TGTGCCAGCTCGGCTAGCGGGGGTCGCAATGAGCAGTTCTTC
CASSASGGRNEQFF
>TRBV9|.|TRBJ2-1|few
TGTGCCAGCAGCGTGGGGACGGTACAGTTCTTC
CASSVGTVQFF
>TRBV28|.|TRBJ2-3|few
TGTGCCAGCAGTTATGTTGTCACAGATACGCAGTATTTT
CASSYVVTDTQYF
>TRBV4-2|.|TRBJ2-2|.
TGTGCCAGCAGCCAAGAGCCTAGGACCTCCGGGGAGCTGTTTTTT
CASSQEPRTSGELFF
>TRBV7-6|.|TRBJ1-6|many
TGTGCCAGCAGCGTCGACAGAGATAATTCACCCCTCCACTTT
CASSVDRDNSPLHF
>TRBV5-1|.|TRBJ2-3|.
TGCGCCAGCAGCGAACTTTCCGGGAATACGCAGTATTTT
CASSELSGNTQYF
>TRBV4-3|TRBD2|TRBJ2-3|few
TGCGCCAGCAGCCAAGATGTGTGGGGGGGGACCACAGATACGCAGTATTTT
CASSQDVWGGTTDTQYF
>TRBV9|.|TRBJ1-6|few
TGTGCCAGCAGCGAGGGGGGACCGTGGGATAATTCACCCCTCCACTTT
CASSEGGPWDNSPLHF
>TRBV6-2/TRBV6-3|.|TRBJ2-7|.
TGTGCCAGTTGGGGCCTAACCTTTTCCCGCTCCTACGAGCAGTACTTC
CASWGLTFSRSYEQYF
>TRBV5-4|TRBD2|TRBJ2-7|few
TGTGCCAGCAGCCAAGGACTAGCGGGGGGCCCGTGGGAGCAGTACTTC
CASSQGLAGGPWEQYF
>TRBV7-2|.|TRBJ1-4|many
TGTGCCAGCAGCTTAACGCTGGCTAATGAAAAACTGTTTTTT
CASSLTLANEKLFF
>TRBV5-6|.|TRBJ1-5|few
TGTGCCAGCAGCTTGGGGGCCGGTGGGATTGGCAATCAGCCCCAGCATTTT
CASSLGAGGIGNQPQHF
>TRBV18|TRBD1|TRBJ1-2|few
TGTGCCAGCTCCCGGCAGAGTGGACAGGGACGTGATGGCTACACCTTC
CASSRQSGQGRDGYTF
>TRBV5-1|.|TRBJ1-2|.
TGCGCCAGCAGCCCACCGGAAGACCCAAACTATGGCTACACCTTC
CASSPPEDPNYGYTF
>TRBV18|TRBD1|TRBJ2-3|few
TGTGCCAGCTCACCGTTCGACAGGGGGCTTACAGATACGCAGTATTTT
CASSPFDRGLTDTQYF
>TRBV6-5|.|TRBJ2-5|.
TGTGCCAGCAGTTCCATTTTGCCCCAAGAGACCCAGTACTTC
CASSSILPQETQYF
>TRBV28|TRBD1|TRBJ1-4|few
TGTGCCAGCGAAGACGGGGACAGGGATTTTGAAAAACTGTTTTTT
CASEDGDRDFEKLFF
>TRBV4-1|TRBD2|TRBJ2-7|few
TGCGCCAGCAGCCAGGGGACTAGGAGGGGCATCTACGAGCAGTACTTC
CASSQGTRRGIYEQYF
>TRBV20-1|TRBD1|TRBJ2-2|.
TGCAGTGCTAGGGGGTGGACAGGGTTGGCCGGGGAGCTGTTTTTT
CSARGWTGLAGELFF
>TRBV7-9|.|TRBJ1-2|many
TGTGCCAGCAGCTTAGGGGGAAACTATGGCTACACCTTC
CASSLGGNYGYTF
>TRBV20-1|.|TRBJ1-2|.
TGCAGTGCTAAAATGTCGGAACAGGAAACCATTTACACCTTC
CSAKMSEQETIYTF
>TRBV7-2|.|TRBJ2-5|.
TGTGCCAGCAGGCCGACGGATCTTCAAGAGACCCAGTACTTC
CASRPTDLQETQYF
>TRBV7-9|TRBD1|TRBJ1-4|few
TGTGCCAGCAGCTCAGGGACAGGGCGTGAAAAACTGTTTTTT
CASSSGTGREKLFF
>TRBV5-1|.|TRBJ1-6|few
TGCGCCAGCAGCAGTCGGGCCAGTGGGGGTTCACCCCTCCACTTT
CASSSRASGGSPLHF
>TRBV28|.|TRBJ1-1|.
TGTGCCAGCAGGGGCCCCGGGGCAGCTTTCTTT
CASRGPGAAFF
>TRBV25-1|.|TRBJ1-6|.
TGTGCCAGCAGTGATTGGACGGTTAATTCACCCCTCCACTTT
CASSDWTVNSPLHF
>TRBV9|TRBD2|TRBJ2-3|few
TGTGCCAGCAGCATCTCTAGCGGGGGGGTTGCAGATACGCAGTATTTT
CASSISSGGVADTQYF
>TRBV6-5|TRBD2|TRBJ2-3|few
TGTGCCAGCAACCGGGGGGGCGGCACAGATACGCAGTATTTT
CASNRGGGTDTQYF
>TRBV7-9|TRBD2|TRBJ2-1|.
TGTGCCAGCAGCCAAGTTTCTGGAGCGGGGGGGCCCGAGCAGTTCTTC
CASSQVSGAGGPEQFF
>TRBV19|TRBD2|TRBJ2-7|.
TGTGCCAGTAAGGAGAAGGCTAGCGGGTACGTCGAGCAGTACTTC
CASKEKASGYVEQYF
>TRBV4-1|TRBD2|TRBJ2-2|.
TGCGCCAGCAGCTCCCGGGACTATACCGGGGAGCTGTTTTTT
CASSSRDYTGELFF
>TRBV7-2|.|TRBJ2-7|few
TGTGCCAGCAGCTTGGGAAGTTACTCCTACGAGCAGTACTTC
CASSLGSYSYEQYF
>TRBV30|TRBD1|TRBJ2-5|.
TGTGCCTGGACCTCCGGGACAGGGGGCCAAGAGACCCAGTACTTC
CAWTSGTGGQETQYF
>TRBV4-1|TRBD1|TRBJ2-5|many
TGCGCCAGCAGCCAGCTTTACAGGGGATTTCAGGAGACCCAGTACTTC
CASSQLYRGFQETQYF
>TRBV12-3/TRBV12-4|.|TRBJ2-1|.
TGTGCCAGCAGTTTCGGCGGGGCGTCGAATGAGCAGTTCTTC
CASSFGGASNEQFF
>TRBV7-2|TRBD1|TRBJ1-2|.
TGTGCCAGCAGCCCGGCGGGACAGGCCTATGGCTACACCTTC
CASSPAGQAYGYTF
>TRBV27|.|TRBJ1-5|few
TGTGCCAGCAGTTTATTTGCAGGGGCCTCCGGCAATCAGCCCCAGCATTTT
CASSLFAGASGNQPQHF
>TRBV10-3|.|TRBJ2-2|.
TGTGCCATCAGGCTAGTCCTGGGCTCCGGGGAGCTGTTTTTT
CAIRLVLGSGELFF
>TRBV20-1|.|TRBJ1-5|few
TGCAGTGCTCTAGAGGTCGGGAAACAGCCCCAGCATTTT
CSALEVGKQPQHF